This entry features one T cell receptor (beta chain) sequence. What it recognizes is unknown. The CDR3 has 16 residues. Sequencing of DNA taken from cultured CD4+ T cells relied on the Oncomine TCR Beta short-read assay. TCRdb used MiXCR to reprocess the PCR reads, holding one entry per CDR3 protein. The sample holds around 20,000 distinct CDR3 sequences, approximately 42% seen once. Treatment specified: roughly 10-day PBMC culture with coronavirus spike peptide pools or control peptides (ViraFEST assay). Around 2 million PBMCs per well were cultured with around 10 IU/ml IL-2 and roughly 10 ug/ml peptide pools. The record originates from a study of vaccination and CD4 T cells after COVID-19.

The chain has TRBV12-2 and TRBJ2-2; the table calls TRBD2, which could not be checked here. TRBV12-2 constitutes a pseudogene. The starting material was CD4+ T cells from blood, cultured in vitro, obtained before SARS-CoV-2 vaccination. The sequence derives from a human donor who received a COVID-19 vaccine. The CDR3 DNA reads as TGTGCAAGTCGCTTTAGTAGCAGGGCCAGCTTCGGGGAGCTGTTTTTT. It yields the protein CASRFSSRASFGELFF.